The 5 T cell receptor beta chains below all came from one sample that was sequenced in a study of regulatory T cells in long-lasting Graves disease. Sample time point: newly diagnosed GD, antithyroid drugs for less than 3 months. Scientists built the TCR library using RNA that was extracted from PBMCs. For TCR beta, libraries came from iRepertoire HTBI primers and Arm-PCR of CDR3 regions. MiXCR, applied by TCRdb to the multiplex PCR reads, yields one record per CDR3 protein. The sample lists approximately 440,000 distinct CDR3 sequences; 15% to 20% were seen once. A further study also used this sample, focusing on T cells in Graves' hyperthyroidism and ophthalmopathy.

Here the sequenced sample was peripheral blood mononuclear cells (PBMCs), taken at new diagnosis, from a patient treated with antithyroid drugs. The receptors shown here come from a man between 35 and 55 years old with Graves disease.

This chain links TRBV27 with TRBJ2-3; 8 bases line up with TRBD1. V shed 6 bases, J shed 1 base, and the junction held 9 bases outside the gene matches. The CDR3 runs to 16 residues. Germline values: CDR1 MNHEY, CDR2 SMNVEV (reference sequence). The CDR3 loop reads CASSSLGQEGTDTQYF. The CDR3 coding sequence is TGTGCCAGCAGCTCCTTGGGACAGGAGGGCACAGATACGCAGTATTTT.

The chain employs TRBV7-3 and TRBJ2-1, with D perhaps TRBD1 (5 bases). Germline CDR1 is SGHTA and CDR2 is FQGTGA. This CDR3 comprises 14 residues. V lost 5 bases, J lost 4 bases, and 12 bases lay in between. The CDR3 reads CASSLGPEYNEQFF. The CDR3 DNA is TGTGCCAGCAGCCTGGGGCCGGAATACAATGAGCAGTTCTTC.

This clonotype was observed many times. The rearrangement joins TRBV5-1 to TRBJ2-7; TRBD2 matches 11 bases. Germline assignment: CDR1 SGHRS and CDR2 YFSETQ. This CDR3 has 17 residues. V lost 4 bases and J lost 1; bases outside the gene matches: 10. CDR3 in amino acids: CASSKTGTSGGSYEQYF. The CDR3 coding sequence is TGCGCCAGCAGCAAAACCGGGACTAGCGGAGGGTCCTACGAGCAGTACTTC.

The chain joins TRBV7-9 to TRBJ1-2; D is uncertain. Trimming cost V 3 bases and J 1 base, with 9 bases left between them. Germline values: CDR1 SEHNR, CDR2 FQNEAQ (reference sequence). CDR3 length equals 14 residues. CDR3 residues: CASSLMTDNYGYTF. The CDR3 DNA reads TGTGCCAGCAGCTTGATGACGGATAACTATGGCTACACCTTC.

In its sample, this clonotype was seen many times. V usage is TRBV7-9 and J usage is TRBJ2-7; 8 bases map to TRBD1. This CDR3 has 15 residues. V shed 5 bases and J 2 bases; nucleotides not matched to a gene: 8. The germline gives CDR1 SEHNR, CDR2 FQNEAQ (reference sequence). The CDR3 sequence: CASSSPGTGTYEQYF. CDR3 bases: TGTGCCAGCAGCAGTCCCGGGACAGGAACCTACGAGCAGTACTTC.